One sample yielded the 23 T cell receptor beta chains listed below, sequenced in a study of read filtering for tumor transcriptome and immune sequencing. From 400 to 450 ng of RNA, a library with molecular barcoded alpha/delta and beta/gamma adaptors was made. TCRdb re-called the reads with MiXCR, one entry per CDR3 protein. The sample yields approximately 140,000 distinct CDR3 sequences, roughly 13% seen once. The specimen sequenced was a population of CD138-negative cells sorted from bone marrow. The receptors derive from a donor at least 40 years old with multiple myeloma.

This clonotype was found many times. The chain uses TRBV7-6 and TRBJ2-3; D is perhaps TRBD1 or TRBD2 (5 bases each). Trimming pared 2 bases from V and 5 bases from J, leaving 17 bases between. The CDR3 has 16 residues. Germline values: CDR1 SGHVS, CDR2 FNYEAQ. CDR3 in DNA: TGTGCCAGCAGCTTAACAGGAAGCGGTTTTATAGATACGCAGTATTTT. This translates into CASSLTGSGFIDTQYF. Full variable domain (outside the CDR3, taken from reference TRBV7-6 and TRBJ2-3): GAGVSQSPRYKVTKRGQDVALRCDPISGHVSLYWYRQALGQGPEFLTYFNYEAQQDKSGLPNDRFSAERPEGSISTLTIQRTEQRDSAMYRCASSLTGSGFIDTQYFGPGTRLTVL.

This clonotype has ten or more counts. J is TRBJ2-1 and V is TRBV9; no firm D call. V lost 4 bases to trimming and J lost 4 bases, with 9 bases between them. The V gene's germline CDR1 is SGDLS and CDR2 YYNGEE. The CDR3 contains 13 residues. CDR3 residues: CASSSAEYNEQFF. The CDR3 nucleotides read TGTGCCAGCAGCAGCGCGGAGTACAATGAGCAGTTCTTC.

This clonotype was seen only a few times. Here the CDR3 reads CASSPSVRGSSDTQYF. CDR3 nucleotide sequence: TGTGCCAGCAGCCCTAGTGTCCGCGGGAGTTCAGATACGCAGTATTTT. V is TRBV7-8 and J is TRBJ2-3, with 7 bases fitting TRBD2. Germline V CDR1 and CDR2: SGHVS, FQNEAQ. Losses at the gene ends were 5 bases for V and 4 bases for J; bases not matched to a gene: 12. This CDR3 has 16 residues. Together with reference TRBV7-8 and TRBJ2-3, the CDR3 gives the full variable domain: GAGVSQSPRYKVAKRGQDVALRCDPISGHVSLFWYQQALGQGPEFLTYFQNEAQLDKSGLPSDRFFAERPEGSVSTLKIQRTQQEDSAVYLCASSPSVRGSSDTQYFGPGTRLTVL.

This clonotype was counted many times. The V call is TRBV29-1, the J call TRBJ2-7; 7 nucleotides align to TRBD2. The V segment lost 5 bases and the J segment 7 bases; nucleotides outside the gene matches: 11. CDR1 is SQVTM, CDR2 ANQGSEA, per germline. The CDR3 sequence is 13 residues long. The CDR3 bases are TGCAGCGTTCGGTCGCGGGAGAGGCGGGAGCAGTACTTC. Its translation is CSVRSRERREQYF.

This clonotype was counted a single time. Germline is not matched at one junction end, which may reflect a read error. The V gene is TRBV10-3, the J gene TRBJ2-1; 8 bases are a match to TRBD2. Per germline, CDR1 ENHRY and CDR2 SYGVKD. The CDR3 extends over 12 amino acids. The CDR3 loop reads CAVSGNYNERFF. The CDR3 DNA reads as TGTGCCGTTAGCGGGAATTACAATGAGCGGTTCTTC.

This clonotype has ten or more counts. The chain joins TRBV29-1 to TRBJ2-7; 10 nucleotides match TRBD2. There are 14 residues in the CDR3. The V and J ends lost 4 bases and 2 bases, in that order; junction bases with no gene match: 5. Per the germline V gene, CDR1 is SQVTM and CDR2 is ANQGSEA. The CDR3 DNA reads as TGCAGCGTTGTTGGCCTAGCGGGAGCCTACGAGCAGTACTTC. Encoded protein: CSVVGLAGAYEQYF.

The sample holds many counts of this clonotype. The chain is built from TRBV4-3 and TRBJ2-7; D is ambiguous. The CDR3 covers 15 residues. Trimming cost V 0 bases and J 0 bases, with 9 bases left between them. CDR1 and CDR2 (germline): LGHNA, YSLEER. The CDR3 bases are TGCGCCAGCAGCCAAGATTTCGGGCCCTCCTACGAGCAGTACTTC. Protein sequence: CASSQDFGPSYEQYF.

This clonotype has ten or more counts. The chain is built from TRBV12-3 or TRBV12-4 and TRBJ2-5; D gene uncertain. Trimming took off 5 bases at V and 7 bases at J, with 17 bases between the two ends. The CDR3 sequence is 14 residues long. The CDR3 protein is CASSLRHPAPTQYF. CDR3 nucleotides: TGTGCCAGCAGTCTCAGACACCCCGCTCCGACCCAGTACTTC.

This clonotype was picked up many times. The chain has TRBV19 and TRBJ2-7; 10 bases map to TRBD2. Germline lookup yields CDR1 LNHDA and CDR2 SQIVND (reference sequence). This CDR3 has 16 residues. Trimming cost V 8 bases and J 4 bases; bases outside gene matches: 14. CDR3 sequence reads: CASPSPSKREGYEQYF. The CDR3 DNA is TGTGCCAGTCCATCCCCCTCTAAGCGGGAGGGTTACGAGCAGTACTTC.

The table lists this clonotype with a few counts. This rearrangement joins TRBV30 to TRBJ2-7, with 7 bases identical to TRBD2. The CDR3 has 16 amino acids. Germline CDR1 reads GTSNPN; CDR2 reads SVGIG (reference sequence). Trimming took 3 bases from V and 2 from J; bases not matched to a gene: 13. Here the CDR3 DNA reads TGTGCCTGGAGGGGGCTTAGCGGGCCTTCCACCTACGAGCAGTACTTC. Protein product: CAWRGLSGPSTYEQYF.

At least ten counts were recorded for this clonotype. V is TRBV15 and J is TRBJ2-7; TRBD2 aligns across 7 bases. V gave up 0 bases and J gave up 0 bases; unmatched junction bases: 8. There are 17 residues in the CDR3. CDR1 is LNHNV, CDR2 YYDKDF, per germline (reference sequence). The CDR3 DNA reads TGTGCCACCAGCAGAGAACGGCCTAGCGGCCGCTCCTACGAGCAGTACTTC. Residues: CATSRERPSGRSYEQYF. The full variable domain, in which reference TRBV15 and TRBJ2-7 provide the parts outside the CDR3, is DAMVIQNPRYQVTQFGKPVTLSCSQTLNHNVMYWYQQKSSQAPKLLFHYYDKDFNNEADTPDNFQSRRPNTSFCFLDIRSPGLGDTAMYLCATSRERPSGRSYEQYFGPGTRLTVT.

Regarding this clonotype: A read error may be the cause here, since a much bigger clone is one base away. The gene calls are TRBV15 and TRBJ2-3; TRBD1 agrees at 9 bases. TRBJ1-5 matches the DNA end more closely, so the J call is doubtful. The CDR3 is 14 amino acids. Germline V CDR1 and CDR2: LNHNV, YYDKDF (reference sequence). This CDR3 reads CATGPGQGTDTQHF. CDR3 sequence (DNA): TGTGCCACCGGGCCGGGACAGGGAACAGATACGCAGCATTTT.

About this clonotype itself: Just one base apart from a much larger clone, this may be a read error. The chain couples TRBV25-1 to TRBJ2-6; 7 bases align to TRBD1. The germline gives CDR1 MGHDK, CDR2 SYGVNS. CDR3 size: 15 residues. The CDR3 DNA reads as TGTGCCAGCAGTGAGCCCGACAGGGTCCTGAGCGTCCTGCCTTTC. Protein sequence: CASSEPDRVLSVLPF.

In its sample, this clonotype was seen many times. V gene TRBV20-1 combines with J gene TRBJ2-7; TRBD2 aligns across 9 bases. V trimming: 6 bases; J trimming: 4 bases; junction bases outside the gene matches: 16. Germline V gene data show CDR1 as DFQATT and CDR2 as SNEGSKA (reference sequence). The CDR3 spans 16 residues. In DNA form, the CDR3 reads TGCAGTGCCAGTAGCGGGAGATTACTTAGCGAATACGAGCAGTACTTC. Encoded protein: CSASSGRLLSEYEQYF.

Details on this clonotype: An end of the junction does not agree with germline; a read error may underlie this. The genes are TRBV7-8 and TRBJ2-1, with D perhaps being TRBD1 or TRBD2 (5 bases each). The CDR3 length is 15 residues. CDR1 SGHVS and CDR2 FQNEAQ come from the germline V gene. The CDR3 spells CASSLGRDAYNEQLF. The DNA for the CDR3 is TGTGCCAGCAGCTTAGGCAGGGACGCCTACAATGAGCAGCTCTTC.

The chain recombines TRBV18 with TRBJ2-5; no firm D call. Trimming left V 3 bases short and J 1 base short, with 3 bases between. The CDR3 consists of 12 residues. Looked up from germline, CDR1 is KGHSH and CDR2 is LQKENI. As DNA, the CDR3 is TGTGCCAGCTCACCCATCCAAGAGACCCAGTACTTC. This translates into CASSPIQETQYF.

This clonotype has ten or more counts. This sequence joins TRBV5-1 and TRBJ1-5; perhaps TRBD1 as D (6 bases). In germline, CDR1 is SGHRS, CDR2 YFSETQ. The CDR3 covers 16 residues. V dropped 0 bases and J dropped 7 bases, with 17 bases sitting between them. DNA of the CDR3: TGCGCCAGCAGCTTGGGGGAGAACACAGGGTTACAGCCCCAGCATTTT. Translation: CASSLGENTGLQPQHF.

The chain carries TRBV3-1 and TRBJ1-1, with a weak D call TRBD1 (5 bases). The germline V gene has CDR1 LGHDT and CDR2 YNNKEL (reference sequence). V was pared by 6 bases and J by 3 bases, with 14 bases between. The CDR3 is made up of 14 amino acids. The CDR3 coding sequence is TGTGCCAGCAGAAACGGGGGGAGAGACACTGAAGCTTTCTTT. This codes for CASRNGGRDTEAFF.

This clonotype was detected ten times or more. The chain recombines TRBV28 with TRBJ1-5; D unclear. The CDR3 covers 15 residues. Trimming pared 6 bases from V and 0 bases from J, leaving 12 bases between. The germline V gene has CDR1 MDHEN and CDR2 SYDVKM. The CDR3 DNA reads TGTGCCAGCAGATCGCAGGTATATAGCAATCAGCCCCAGCATTTT. Its protein product is CASRSQVYSNQPQHF. Full variable domain (outside the CDR3, taken from reference TRBV28 and TRBJ1-5): DVKVTQSSRYLVKRTGEKVFLECVQDMDHENMFWYRQDPGLGLRLIYFSYDVKMKEKGDIPEGYSVSREKKERFSLILESASTNQTSMYLCASRSQVYSNQPQHFGDGTRLSIL.

Regarding this clonotype: The germline gene is not matched at one end of the junction; a read error may be the cause. The rearrangement links TRBV5-1 to TRBJ1-3; D might be TRBD1 (5 bases). The CDR3 spans 15 residues. Germline CDR1 SGHRS, CDR2 YFSETQ. This CDR3 is CDSSYRFGLEDTIYF. The CDR3 DNA follows: TGCGACAGCAGCTACAGGTTCGGGTTGGAGGACACCATATATTTT.

The chain couples TRBV10-1 to TRBJ1-3, with a tentative D call TRBD1 (5 bases). Germline V gene sequence: CDR1 WNHNN, CDR2 SYGVQD (reference sequence). The CDR3 has 16 amino acids. With 0 bases removed from V and 2 bases from J, the gap between germline ends came to 11 bases. The DNA for the CDR3 is TGCGCCAGCAGTGAGTCGAAAGGGGTACCTGGAAACACCATATATTTT. Translated, it gives CASSESKGVPGNTIYF.

As to this clonotype: This could be a read error, since a much larger clone is one nucleotide away. The rearrangement links TRBV7-9 to TRBJ2-1, with D unresolved. The CDR3 sequence is 14 residues long. Trimming took 5 bases from V and 8 from J, leaving 16 bases between them. Germline CDR1 and CDR2: SEHNR and FQNEAQ (reference sequence). In nucleotides, the CDR3 is TGTGCCAGCAGCATGACTCGTGAGGTCGATGAGCAGTTCTTC. This sequence encodes CASSMTREVDEQFF.

This clonotype occurred many times. The chain has TRBV7-9 and TRBJ2-2; a weak D match, TRBD2 (5 bases). Germline CDR1 reads SEHNR; CDR2 reads FQNEAQ (reference sequence). The CDR3 has 13 amino acids. Trimming took off 3 bases at V and 6 bases at J, with 8 bases between the two ends. CDR3 protein: CASSLDLPGELFF. CDR3 DNA: TGTGCCAGCAGCTTGGACTTGCCCGGGGAGCTGTTTTTT.